The present T cell receptor beta chain was sequenced within a study of blood T cell repertoires in COVID-19. The overall study: In each case, the material was cDNA or gDNA derived from T cells, B-cell-depleted T cells, or PBMCs.

Trimming cost V 6 bases and J 4 bases, with 18 bases left between them. This CDR3 is built from 15 residues. Germline V gene lookup returns CDR1 MDHEN and CDR2 SYDVKM. Patients at the Seattle site were enrolled during active infection and followed longitudinally. Per the original data handling: Scientists estimated how many nucleated cells there were by amplifying reference gene primers. TCRdb keeps only in-frame clones here, not all; method: immunoSEQ multiplex PCR. V and J calls plus clone size are reproduced from that table; the DNA served to infer D and trimming. The table lists about 410,000 clones, approximately 89% of them singletons.

The specimen was peripheral blood. This receptor was identified in a woman aged 40 to 50 with COVID-19, enrolled during active disease. The chain uses TRBV28 and TRBJ2-5; a possible D gene is TRBD2 (5 bases). CDR3 protein: CASSPGGSLRETQYF. CDR3 DNA: TGTGCCAGCAGCCCCGGAGGCTCCTTGCGAGAGACCCAGTACTTC. The entire variable domain, with the rest obtained from reference TRBV28 and TRBJ2-5, is as follows: DVKVTQSSRYLVKRTGEKVFLECVQDMDHENMFWYRQDPGLGLRLIYFSYDVKMKEKGDIPEGYSVSREKKERFSLILESASTNQTSMYLCASSPGGSLRETQYFGPGTRLLVL.